Listed below are T cell receptor beta chains from one sample, sequenced in a study of cytomegalovirus exposure and HLA in healthy donors. The data were produced by immunoSEQ multiplex PCR, yet TCRdb's version contains in-frame clones alone and is incomplete. The sample includes 150,000 to 200,000 clones, approximately 84% of them seen just once. Input material: PBMCs. These receptor sequences come from a man aged 25 to 40 in good health and CMV-seropositive. CDR3s include the opening cysteine and the closing phenylalanine or tryptophan. D genes are given only for firm matches. Some rows have no size entry. The others give once, few or many, or a class for an expanded clone.

D gene: TRBD2; CDR3 length: 14; J gene: TRBJ2-7; clone size: .; V gene: TRBV9; CDR3 protein: CASSVGSGSYEQYF; CDR3 DNA: TGTGCCAGCAGCGTAGGTAGCGGGAGCTACGAGCAGTACTTC
D gene: TRBD2; CDR3 length: 14; J gene: TRBJ2-3; clone size: once; V gene: TRBV2; CDR3 protein: CASSEARGSDTQYF; CDR3 DNA: TGTGCCAGCAGTGAAGCGCGGGGGTCAGATACGCAGTATTTT
D gene: .; CDR3 length: 12; J gene: TRBJ2-3; clone size: .; V gene: TRBV9; CDR3 protein: CASSASPGTQYF; CDR3 DNA: TGTGCCAGCAGCGCCTCCCCGGGTACGCAGTATTTT
D gene: TRBD2; CDR3 length: 13; J gene: TRBJ2-5; clone size: few; V gene: TRBV27; CDR3 protein: CASSREERETQYF; CDR3 DNA: TGTGCCAGCAGTCGGGAGGAAAGAGAGACCCAGTACTTC
D gene: .; CDR3 length: 13; J gene: TRBJ2-7; clone size: .; V gene: TRBV10-2; CDR3 protein: CASSVSQTYEQYF; CDR3 DNA: TGCGCCAGCAGTGTCTCACAGACCTACGAGCAGTACTTC
D gene: TRBD1; CDR3 length: 13; J gene: TRBJ2-7; clone size: .; V gene: TRBV9; CDR3 protein: CASSVGDSYEQYF; CDR3 DNA: TGTGCCAGCAGCGTAGGGGACAGCTACGAGCAGTACTTC
D gene: TRBD2; CDR3 length: 18; J gene: TRBJ2-5; clone size: .; V gene: TRBV10-1; CDR3 protein: CASSGKVAGGRSQETQYF; CDR3 DNA: TGCGCCAGCAGTGGTAAGGTAGCGGGGGGGCGCAGTCAAGAGACCCAGTACTTC
D gene: .; CDR3 length: 15; J gene: TRBJ2-1; clone size: .; V gene: TRBV5-1; CDR3 protein: CASSLERSSYNEQFF; CDR3 DNA: TGCGCCAGCAGCTTGGAGCGGAGCTCCTACAATGAGCAGTTCTTC
D gene: TRBD1; CDR3 length: 13; J gene: TRBJ1-1; clone size: few; V gene: TRBV28; CDR3 protein: CASKRGLGTEAFF; CDR3 DNA: TGTGCCAGCAAGAGGGGGCTAGGCACTGAAGCTTTCTTT
D gene: .; CDR3 length: 16; J gene: TRBJ2-3; clone size: .; V gene: TRBV27; CDR3 protein: CASSLFGDTSTDTQYF; CDR3 DNA: TGTGCCAGCAGTTTATTCGGGGATACTAGCACAGATACGCAGTATTTT
D gene: .; CDR3 length: 13; J gene: TRBJ2-2; clone size: few; V gene: TRBV19; CDR3 protein: CASREGNTGELFF; CDR3 DNA: TGTGCCAGTAGAGAGGGGAACACCGGGGAGCTGTTTTTT
D gene: .; CDR3 length: 14; J gene: TRBJ2-7; clone size: .; V gene: TRBV9; CDR3 protein: CASSADGQHYEQYF; CDR3 DNA: TGTGCCAGCAGCGCAGACGGACAGCACTACGAGCAGTACTTC
D gene: TRBD2; CDR3 length: 15; J gene: TRBJ2-1; clone size: .; V gene: TRBV7-2; CDR3 protein: CASSLLSGGPGEQFF; CDR3 DNA: TGTGCCAGCAGCCTACTATCGGGGGGGCCGGGTGAGCAGTTCTTC
D gene: .; CDR3 length: 14; J gene: TRBJ2-7; clone size: .; V gene: TRBV11-3; CDR3 protein: CASSPSVEPYEQYF; CDR3 DNA: TGTGCCAGCAGCCCTTCGGTTGAACCCTACGAGCAGTACTTC
D gene: TRBD2; CDR3 length: 15; J gene: TRBJ2-1; clone size: .; V gene: TRBV10-3; CDR3 protein: CAISGTSGTGNEQFF; CDR3 DNA: TGTGCCATCAGCGGGACTAGCGGGACGGGCAATGAGCAGTTCTTC
D gene: .; CDR3 length: 14; J gene: TRBJ2-1; clone size: .; V gene: TRBV7-2; CDR3 protein: CASSSLRGYSEQFF; CDR3 DNA: TGTGCCAGCAGCTCCCTTCGCGGGTACAGCGAGCAGTTCTTC
D gene: TRBD1; CDR3 length: 15; J gene: TRBJ1-5; clone size: .; V gene: TRBV30; CDR3 protein: CAWSETGGGGQPQHF; CDR3 DNA: TGTGCCTGGAGTGAGACAGGGGGCGGGGGTCAGCCCCAGCATTTT
D gene: TRBD1; CDR3 length: 16; J gene: TRBJ2-4; clone size: .; V gene: TRBV2; CDR3 protein: CASSRVGQLAKNIQYF; CDR3 DNA: TGTGCCAGCTCCAGAGTGGGACAGTTAGCCAAAAACATTCAGTACTTC
D gene: .; CDR3 length: 15; J gene: TRBJ2-7; clone size: .; V gene: TRBV29-1; CDR3 protein: CSVARRTGTAYEQYF; CDR3 DNA: TGCAGCGTCGCCAGACGGACGGGAACAGCATACGAGCAGTACTTC
D gene: TRBD1; CDR3 length: 14; J gene: TRBJ1-4; clone size: .; V gene: TRBV11-2; CDR3 protein: CASSARQGAEKLFF; CDR3 DNA: TGTGCCAGCAGCGCCCGACAGGGGGCGGAAAAACTGTTTTTT
D gene: .; CDR3 length: 16; J gene: TRBJ2-7; clone size: .; V gene: TRBV9; CDR3 protein: CASSTTGTVISYEQYF; CDR3 DNA: TGTGCCAGCAGCACCACCGGGACTGTGATTTCCTACGAGCAGTACTTC
D gene: TRBD1; CDR3 length: 14; J gene: TRBJ1-5; clone size: .; V gene: TRBV18; CDR3 protein: CASSVDRGDQPQHF; CDR3 DNA: TGTGCCAGCTCCGTTGACAGGGGTGATCAGCCCCAGCATTTT
D gene: .; CDR3 length: 16; J gene: TRBJ2-3; clone size: .; V gene: TRBV7-8; CDR3 protein: CASSPTGTVPPWTQYF; CDR3 DNA: TGTGCCAGCAGCCCAACCGGGACTGTCCCACCGTGGACGCAGTATTTT
D gene: TRBD1; CDR3 length: 16; J gene: TRBJ2-1; clone size: .; V gene: TRBV4-3; CDR3 protein: CASSQDGQGLYNEQFF; CDR3 DNA: TGCGCCAGCAGCCAAGATGGACAGGGGCTCTACAATGAGCAGTTCTTC
D gene: TRBD2; CDR3 length: 16; J gene: TRBJ2-5; clone size: .; V gene: TRBV5-4; CDR3 protein: CASSSWGLAGEETQYF; CDR3 DNA: TGTGCCAGCAGCTCGTGGGGCCTAGCGGGGGAAGAGACCCAGTACTTC
D gene: .; CDR3 length: 15; J gene: TRBJ1-6; clone size: .; V gene: TRBV30; CDR3 protein: CAWRDGALYNSPLHF; CDR3 DNA: TGTGCCTGGAGAGATGGGGCTCTGTATAATTCACCCCTCCACTTT
D gene: .; CDR3 length: 15; J gene: TRBJ1-4; clone size: .; V gene: TRBV28; CDR3 protein: CASSQRGTLYEKLFF; CDR3 DNA: TGTGCCAGCAGTCAGCGGGGGACCCTCTATGAAAAACTGTTTTTT
D gene: TRBD2; CDR3 length: 15; J gene: TRBJ2-7; clone size: .; V gene: TRBV7-9; CDR3 protein: CASSSPSGEIYEQYF; CDR3 DNA: TGTGCCAGCAGCTCCCCTAGCGGTGAGATCTACGAGCAGTACTTC
D gene: .; CDR3 length: 13; J gene: TRBJ2-5; clone size: few; V gene: TRBV5-6; CDR3 protein: CASSLVAGETQYF; CDR3 DNA: TGTGCCAGCAGCTTGGTCGCGGGAGAGACCCAGTACTTC
D gene: .; CDR3 length: 16; J gene: TRBJ2-1; clone size: .; V gene: TRBV30; CDR3 protein: CAWTLAGARTYNEQFF; CDR3 DNA: TGTGCCTGGACCCTGGCGGGCGCTCGGACCTACAATGAGCAGTTCTTC
D gene: TRBD1; CDR3 length: 15; J gene: TRBJ2-3; clone size: once; V gene: TRBV7-2; CDR3 protein: CASSFRTGDKDTQYF; CDR3 DNA: TGTGCCAGCAGCTTTAGGACAGGAGACAAAGATACGCAGTATTTT
D gene: .; CDR3 length: 16; J gene: TRBJ2-2; clone size: .; V gene: TRBV6-5; CDR3 protein: CASSYSEAVGAGELFF; CDR3 DNA: TGTGCCAGCAGTTACTCGGAGGCTGTCGGGGCCGGGGAGCTGTTTTTT
D gene: TRBD1; CDR3 length: 13; J gene: TRBJ1-5; clone size: .; V gene: TRBV28; CDR3 protein: CASSNRGDQPQHF; CDR3 DNA: TGTGCCAGCAGTAACAGGGGGGATCAGCCCCAGCATTTT
D gene: TRBD1; CDR3 length: 15; J gene: TRBJ2-3; clone size: .; V gene: TRBV5-1; CDR3 protein: CASSLDRGFTDTQYF; CDR3 DNA: TGCGCCAGCAGCTTGGACAGGGGGTTCACAGATACGCAGTATTTT
D gene: .; CDR3 length: 15; J gene: TRBJ1-4; clone size: .; V gene: TRBV5-1; CDR3 protein: CASSFQPGTNEKLFF; CDR3 DNA: TGCGCCAGCAGCTTCCAACCGGGGACTAATGAAAAACTGTTTTTT
D gene: .; CDR3 length: 14; J gene: TRBJ2-7; clone size: many; V gene: TRBV5-1; CDR3 protein: CASSLSTTSYEQYF; CDR3 DNA: TGCGCCAGCAGCTTGAGTACTACCTCCTACGAGCAGTACTTC
D gene: .; CDR3 length: 14; J gene: TRBJ2-1; clone size: .; V gene: TRBV5-1; CDR3 protein: CASSLDSPYNEQFF; CDR3 DNA: TGCGCCAGCAGCTTGGACAGTCCCTACAATGAGCAGTTCTTC
D gene: .; CDR3 length: 11; J gene: TRBJ2-7; clone size: .; V gene: TRBV19; CDR3 protein: CASTAGYEQYF; CDR3 DNA: TGTGCCAGTACCGCAGGGTACGAGCAGTACTTC
D gene: .; CDR3 length: 15; J gene: TRBJ2-3; clone size: .; V gene: TRBV10-3; CDR3 protein: CAISEGSGSTDTQYF; CDR3 DNA: TGTGCCATCAGTGAGGGGAGCGGAAGCACAGATACGCAGTATTTT
D gene: .; CDR3 length: 12; J gene: TRBJ2-5; clone size: .; V gene: TRBV5-1; CDR3 protein: CASGGAEETQYF; CDR3 DNA: TGCGCCAGCGGAGGTGCCGAGGAGACCCAGTACTTC
D gene: .; CDR3 length: 19; J gene: TRBJ1-2; clone size: few; V gene: TRBV4-3; CDR3 protein: CASSQGIKWRAEANYGYTF; CDR3 DNA: TGCGCCAGCAGCCAAGGGATAAAATGGCGGGCGGAGGCTAACTATGGCTACACCTTC
D gene: TRBD2; CDR3 length: 13; J gene: TRBJ2-7; clone size: .; V gene: TRBV6-5; CDR3 protein: CASRAGFPYEQYF; CDR3 DNA: TGTGCCAGCCGAGCGGGGTTCCCCTACGAGCAGTACTTC
D gene: TRBD1; CDR3 length: 15; J gene: TRBJ1-2; clone size: once; V gene: TRBV19; CDR3 protein: CASSPRDRAVEGYTF; CDR3 DNA: TGTGCCAGTAGTCCACGGGACAGGGCGGTGGAAGGCTACACCTTC
D gene: .; CDR3 length: 15; J gene: TRBJ2-1; clone size: .; V gene: TRBV9; CDR3 protein: CASSGRDTPRGEQFF; CDR3 DNA: TGTGCCAGCAGCGGCCGGGACACACCAAGGGGTGAGCAGTTCTTC
D gene: .; CDR3 length: 15; J gene: TRBJ2-2; clone size: many; V gene: TRBV27; CDR3 protein: CASSFSTGETGELFF; CDR3 DNA: TGTGCCAGCAGTTTCTCAACAGGTGAAACCGGGGAGCTGTTTTTT
D gene: .; CDR3 length: 12; J gene: TRBJ1-5; clone size: .; V gene: TRBV5-6; CDR3 protein: CASGSGREPQHF; CDR3 DNA: TGTGCCAGCGGATCAGGGAGGGAGCCCCAGCATTTT
D gene: TRBD2; CDR3 length: 16; J gene: TRBJ2-1; clone size: once; V gene: TRBV5-6; CDR3 protein: CASSSPGLAGGNEQFF; CDR3 DNA: TGTGCCAGCAGCTCTCCGGGACTAGCGGGGGGGAATGAGCAGTTCTTC
D gene: TRBD2; CDR3 length: 16; J gene: TRBJ2-2; clone size: .; V gene: TRBV5-8; CDR3 protein: CASSPLTGTSTGELFF; CDR3 DNA: TGTGCCAGCAGCCCATTAACCGGGACTAGCACCGGGGAGCTGTTTTTT
D gene: TRBD2; CDR3 length: 16; J gene: TRBJ2-7; clone size: once; V gene: TRBV5-1; CDR3 protein: CASSKGLAGGWYEQYF; CDR3 DNA: TGCGCCAGCAGCAAAGGACTAGCGGGAGGGTGGTACGAGCAGTACTTC
D gene: .; CDR3 length: 13; J gene: TRBJ2-5; clone size: .; V gene: TRBV30; CDR3 protein: CAWSVQVPAAQYF; CDR3 DNA: TGTGCCTGGAGTGTACAAGTTCCGGCGGCTCAGTACTTC
D gene: .; CDR3 length: 16; J gene: TRBJ1-3; clone size: .; V gene: TRBV28; CDR3 protein: CASRRNRVMFGNTIYF; CDR3 DNA: TGTGCCAGCAGGCGCAACAGGGTTATGTTTGGAAACACCATATATTTT
D gene: TRBD1; CDR3 length: 19; J gene: TRBJ2-6; clone size: .; V gene: TRBV7-6; CDR3 protein: CASSALAGQVNSGANVLTF; CDR3 DNA: TGTGCCAGCAGCGCCCTTGCAGGACAGGTGAACTCTGGGGCCAACGTCCTGACTTTC
D gene: .; CDR3 length: 16; J gene: TRBJ1-6; clone size: .; V gene: TRBV6-4; CDR3 protein: CASRESASSYNSPLHF; CDR3 DNA: TGTGCCAGCAGGGAGTCGGCAAGCTCCTATAATTCACCCCTCCACTTT
D gene: .; CDR3 length: 15; J gene: TRBJ2-5; clone size: .; V gene: TRBV9; CDR3 protein: CASNPPAGGRETQYF; CDR3 DNA: TGTGCCAGCAATCCCCCCGCCGGAGGCAGGGAGACCCAGTACTTC
D gene: .; CDR3 length: 15; J gene: TRBJ2-5; clone size: .; V gene: TRBV4-2; CDR3 protein: CASSQEIAGQETQYF; CDR3 DNA: TGTGCCAGCAGCCAAGAAATCGCGGGCCAAGAGACCCAGTACTTC
D gene: .; CDR3 length: 14; J gene: TRBJ2-7; clone size: .; V gene: TRBV13; CDR3 protein: CASSLVGGNYEQYF; CDR3 DNA: TGTGCCAGCAGCTTAGTCGGCGGGAACTACGAGCAGTACTTC
D gene: .; CDR3 length: 12; J gene: TRBJ1-2; clone size: .; V gene: TRBV10-3; CDR3 protein: CAISPQGSGYTF; CDR3 DNA: TGTGCCATCAGTCCACAGGGATCTGGCTACACCTTC